A single sample gave rise to the 28 T cell receptor beta chains below, sequenced in a study of healthy donors' naive CD4 and CD8 T cells. A linear amplification protocol produced the TCR libraries from roughly 0.5 ug of total RNA. From the reads, TCRdb called clonotypes with MiXCR, one entry per CDR3 protein. The sample yields about 180,000 distinct CDR3 sequences, around three quarters seen once. Sequencing input: naive CD4+ and CD8+ T cells sorted from blood, pooled from several donors. The receptors originated from a pool of human donors in good health; the sample pools cells from several healthy donors.

The chain is built from TRBV11-2 and TRBJ2-1; TRBD2 matches at 8 bases. Germline V gene sequence: CDR1 SGHAT, CDR2 FQNNGV. Losses at the gene ends were 6 bases for V and 0 bases for J; bases not matched to a gene: 4. The CDR3 has 15 residues. CDR3 bases: TGTGCCAGCAGACATAGCGGGGCCTCCTACAATGAGCAGTTCTTC. Its protein is CASRHSGASYNEQFF. The entire variable domain, with the rest obtained from reference TRBV11-2 and TRBJ2-1, is as follows: EAGVAQSPRYKIIEKRQSVAFWCNPISGHATLYWYQQILGQGPKLLIQFQNNGVVDDSQLPKDRFSAERLKGVDSTLKIQPAKLEDSAVYLCASRHSGASYNEQFFGPGTRLTVL.

A few counts support this clonotype. The chain has TRBV13 and TRBJ2-7; TRBD2 is a possible D gene (6 bases). V was trimmed by 5 bases and J by 7 bases, leaving 15 bases between them. Germline values: CDR1 PRHDT, CDR2 FYEKMQ (reference sequence). This CDR3 contains 13 residues. The chain's CDR3 is CASSPGLTGEQYF. CDR3 DNA sequence: TGTGCCAGCAGCCCGGGACTCACGGGGGAGCAGTACTTC.

The chain carries TRBV29-1 and TRBJ1-5; no reliable D call. The ends were cut back, 7 bases at V and 0 bases at J, with 13 bases in the middle. Germline lookup yields CDR1 SQVTM and CDR2 ANQGSEA. The CDR3 has 14 residues. The CDR3 nucleotides read TGCAGCGCCAAAGGGCTGGATAGCAATCAGCCCCAGCATTTT. This sequence encodes CSAKGLDSNQPQHF.

The chain is built from TRBV29-1 and TRBJ2-7, with 7 bases lining up with TRBD2. Germline V CDR1 and CDR2: SQVTM, ANQGSEA. The CDR3 extends over 13 amino acids. V shed 4 bases and J 3 bases; nucleotides not matched to a gene: 6. In DNA, the CDR3 is TGCAGCGTTGTGCGGACTAGTGACTACGAGCAGTACTTC. Translating it yields CSVVRTSDYEQYF.

In nucleotides, the CDR3 is TGCAGTGCTAGAGATACTAGCGGGAGGGGGATCTACGAGCAGTACTTC. Its translation: CSARDTSGRGIYEQYF. This sequence joins TRBV20-1 and TRBJ2-7; 13 nucleotides agree with TRBD2. V trimming: 0 bases; J trimming: 3 bases; junction bases outside the gene matches: 5. This CDR3 has 16 residues. Germline CDR1 is DFQATT and CDR2 is SNEGSKA (reference sequence).

This rearrangement joins TRBV12-3 or TRBV12-4 to TRBJ2-1, with 11 bases aligning to TRBD2. There are 17 residues in the CDR3. With 7 bases clipped from V and 7 bases from J, the junction kept 15 bases outside the gene matches. Here the CDR3 DNA reads TGTGCCAGCATTACCGGGACTAGCGGAGCTTCAGTTAATGAGCAGTTCTTC. This translates into CASITGTSGASVNEQFF.

There are a few counts of this clonotype. The chain uses TRBV24-1 and TRBJ1-1; no clear D. Trimming took off 2 bases at V and 5 bases at J, with 2 bases between the two ends. Germline V CDR1 and CDR2: KGHDR, SFDVKD. The CDR3 has 11 residues. This chain's CDR3 is CATSDSTEAFF. The CDR3 nucleotides read TGTGCCACCAGTGATTCAACTGAAGCTTTCTTT.

This chain connects TRBV5-1 to TRBJ2-1; 8 bases fit TRBD1. Per germline, CDR1 SGHRS and CDR2 YFSETQ. V shed 4 bases, J shed 7 bases, and the junction held 13 bases outside the gene matches. The CDR3 has 16 residues. CDR3 residues: CASSPQTGVTLNEQFF. In DNA form, the CDR3 reads TGCGCCAGCAGCCCGCAGACAGGGGTAACTTTGAATGAGCAGTTCTTC.

The V call is TRBV11-2, the J call TRBJ1-2; weak D call: TRBD1 (6 bases). The CDR3 loop spans 14 amino acids. V dropped 1 base and J dropped 8 bases, with 14 bases sitting between them. Per the germline V gene, CDR1 is SGHAT and CDR2 is FQNNGV. The CDR3 spells CASSLVQGSEGYTF. CDR3 bases: TGTGCCAGCAGCTTAGTACAGGGATCGGAGGGCTACACCTTC.

The gene calls are TRBV30 and TRBJ1-1, with TRBD1 matching 11 bases. V shed 3 bases, J shed 7 bases, and the junction held 4 bases outside the gene matches. Germline CDR1 reads GTSNPN; CDR2 reads SVGIG (reference sequence). The CDR3 is 13 residues long. As DNA, the CDR3 is TGTGCCTGGAGCTTCGGGACAGGGGGTGAAGCTTTCTTT. It specifies CAWSFGTGGEAFF.

The V call is TRBV29-1, the J call TRBJ2-7; 9 nucleotides match TRBD1. The CDR3 totals 13 residues. J gave up 0 bases and V 6 bases, and 3 bases lay outside the gene matches. Germline loops: CDR1 SQVTM, CDR2 ANQGSEA. The chain's CDR3 is CSVWDRASYEQYF. CDR3 bases: TGCAGCGTATGGGACAGGGCCTCCTACGAGCAGTACTTC.

The chain employs TRBV29-1 and TRBJ2-7, with 10 nucleotides matching TRBD1. Trimming cost V 5 bases and J 3 bases; bases outside gene matches: 4. In germline, CDR1 is SQVTM, CDR2 ANQGSEA. The CDR3 is 13 residues long. The CDR3 protein is CSVRTGGNYEQYF. CDR3 nucleotide sequence: TGCAGCGTTCGGACAGGGGGGAACTACGAGCAGTACTTC.

The chain recombines TRBV27 with TRBJ2-7, with D unclear. The CDR3 is made up of 14 amino acids. The germline V gene has CDR1 MNHEY and CDR2 SMNVEV (reference sequence). The V end was cut by 6 bases, the J end by 6 bases, with 18 bases between. CDR3 sequence reads: CASSLGIRVREQYF. The CDR3 bases are TGTGCCAGCAGCCTAGGAATTAGGGTTCGCGAGCAGTACTTC.

The chain couples TRBV6-5 to TRBJ1-2, with D hard to call. V was pared by 0 bases and J by 4 bases, with 12 bases between. This CDR3 has 15 residues. Per germline, CDR1 MNHEY and CDR2 SVGAGI. In DNA form, the CDR3 reads TGTGCCAGCAGTTACTCGATCATAGCGCCCTATGGCTACACCTTC. Translated: CASSYSIIAPYGYTF.

Here the CDR3 reads CATSDLSPGTSTDTQYF. The CDR3 nucleotides are TGTGCCACCAGTGATTTGTCCCCGGGGACATCCACAGATACGCAGTATTTT. This chain uses TRBV24-1 with TRBJ2-3; maybe TRBD1 (6 bases). V lost 0 bases to trimming and J lost 2 bases, with 14 bases between them. This CDR3 contains 17 residues. The germline CDR1 and CDR2 sequences are KGHDR and SFDVKD.

The gene calls are TRBV12-5 and TRBJ1-5; the D is unclear. This CDR3 has 16 amino acids. Germline-derived CDR1 and CDR2 are LGHNT and FRNRAP. V was shortened by 0 bases and J by 3 bases, with 12 bases between the two germline ends. DNA of the CDR3: TGTGCTAGTGGTTTGGTCGGAAGCTATTTCAATCAGCCCCAGCATTTT. Protein sequence: CASGLVGSYFNQPQHF.

The chain has TRBV19 and TRBJ1-5; maybe TRBD1 (6 bases). Germline V gene data show CDR1 as LNHDA and CDR2 as SQIVND (reference sequence). Trimming stripped 8 bases from V and 4 bases from J, with 9 bases between. The CDR3 has 12 residues. The CDR3 sequence: CASQDSNQPQHF. Written as DNA, the CDR3 is TGTGCCAGTCAGGACAGTAATCAGCCCCAGCATTTT.

The chain links TRBV6-2 or TRBV6-3 to TRBJ2-1, with TRBD1 matching over 11 bases. CDR3 size: 13 residues. With V trimmed by 6 bases and J by 9 bases, 4 bases remained unmatched. Germline V lookup: CDR1 MNHEY, CDR2 SVGEGT. DNA for the CDR3: TGTGCCAGCAGGGACAGGGGGCTTTTTGAGCAGTTCTTC. Translated: CASRDRGLFEQFF.

The V call is TRBV5-5, the J call TRBJ2-6; D might be TRBD1 (6 bases). Germline V gene data show CDR1 as SGHKS and CDR2 as YYEKEE (reference sequence). CDR3 length: 17 amino acids. Trimming removed 0 bases from V and 0 bases from J, with 10 bases in between. The CDR3 protein is CASSLATGVSGANVLTF. Here the CDR3 DNA reads TGTGCCAGCAGCTTGGCGACAGGCGTCTCTGGGGCCAACGTCCTGACTTTC.

In this sample, this clonotype turned up a few times. V and J are TRBV19 and TRBJ1-5, with a possible D match to TRBD1 (5 bases). In germline, CDR1 is LNHDA, CDR2 SQIVND (reference sequence). The V and J ends lost 5 bases and 1 base respectively, with 12 bases between them. The CDR3 contains 15 residues. Here the CDR3 reads CASSSSGESNQPQHF. DNA of the CDR3: TGTGCCAGTAGTTCATCGGGGGAGAGCAATCAGCCCCAGCATTTT.

V and J are TRBV29-1 and TRBJ2-5; D possibly corresponds to TRBD1 (6 bases). This CDR3 region has 15 residues. Trimming stripped 3 bases from V and 6 bases from J, with 20 bases between. Germline V gene data show CDR1 as SQVTM and CDR2 as ANQGSEA. CDR3 nucleotides: TGCAGCGTTGAGGGCGAGGTGGACAGTAAGAAGACCCAGTACTTC. The encoded protein is CSVEGEVDSKKTQYF.

This clonotype was recorded a few times. The genes are TRBV20-1 and TRBJ2-7; D is uncertain. The CDR3 length is 13 residues. The germline V and J ends were trimmed by 0 bases and 0 bases, with 6 bases remaining between them. The V gene's germline CDR1 is DFQATT and CDR2 SNEGSKA (reference sequence). The DNA for the CDR3 is TGCAGTGCTAGAGAACAGTACTCCTACGAGCAGTACTTC. Protein sequence: CSAREQYSYEQYF.

The V and J genes are TRBV12-3 or TRBV12-4 and TRBJ2-3; 8 bases are shared with TRBD1. Trimming cost V 6 bases and J 4 bases; bases outside gene matches: 9. This CDR3 has 15 residues. CDR3 DNA: TGTGCCAGCAGCCCAGGACAGGGCGAAGCAGATACGCAGTATTTT. Residues: CASSPGQGEADTQYF.

The sample holds one count of this clonotype. The chain couples TRBV6-5 to TRBJ2-1; D tentatively fits TRBD1 or TRBD2 (5 bases each). Germline lookup yields CDR1 MNHEY and CDR2 SVGAGI. CDR3 size: 14 residues. Trimming pared 8 bases from V and 9 bases from J, leaving 20 bases between. The CDR3 here is CASGAADSGGEQFF. CDR3 coding DNA: TGTGCCAGCGGGGCGGCAGATTCTGGGGGTGAGCAGTTCTTC.

This chain uses TRBV10-3 with TRBJ1-3; no clear D gene. The CDR3 totals 13 residues. Trimming shortened V by 5 bases and J by 4 bases, and 9 bases separated the two germline ends. CDR1 is ENHRY, CDR2 SYGVKD, per germline. CDR3 nucleotides: TGTGCCATCAGTCTCCAAAGCGGAAACACCATATATTTT. Its translation: CAISLQSGNTIYF.

This chain joins TRBV19 and TRBJ2-3; tentative D call: TRBD1 (5 bases). The CDR3 totals 15 residues. Looked up from germline, CDR1 is LNHDA and CDR2 is SQIVND (reference sequence). Trimming left V 3 bases short and J 2 bases short, with 12 bases between. This chain's CDR3 is CASSMAGWATDTQYF. CDR3 in DNA: TGTGCCAGTAGTATGGCAGGGTGGGCCACAGATACGCAGTATTTT.

V gene TRBV19 combines with J gene TRBJ2-5, with TRBD2 as a possible D gene (5 bases). Trimming shortened V by 4 bases and J by 0 bases, and 6 bases separated the two germline ends. This CDR3 has 13 amino acids. Germline V gene sequence: CDR1 LNHDA, CDR2 SQIVND (reference sequence). For the CDR3, the DNA is TGTGCCAGTAGTAAGGAGGACCAAGAGACCCAGTACTTC. As protein: CASSKEDQETQYF.

The genes are TRBV20-1 and TRBJ1-1, with D maybe TRBD1 (5 bases). This CDR3 region has 12 residues. With 3 bases removed from V and 6 bases from J, the gap between germline ends came to 11 bases. Germline V CDR1 and CDR2: DFQATT, SNEGSKA (reference sequence). The CDR3 loop is CSASSRVAEAFF. CDR3 nucleotide sequence: TGCAGTGCTAGCTCCAGGGTCGCTGAAGCTTTCTTT.